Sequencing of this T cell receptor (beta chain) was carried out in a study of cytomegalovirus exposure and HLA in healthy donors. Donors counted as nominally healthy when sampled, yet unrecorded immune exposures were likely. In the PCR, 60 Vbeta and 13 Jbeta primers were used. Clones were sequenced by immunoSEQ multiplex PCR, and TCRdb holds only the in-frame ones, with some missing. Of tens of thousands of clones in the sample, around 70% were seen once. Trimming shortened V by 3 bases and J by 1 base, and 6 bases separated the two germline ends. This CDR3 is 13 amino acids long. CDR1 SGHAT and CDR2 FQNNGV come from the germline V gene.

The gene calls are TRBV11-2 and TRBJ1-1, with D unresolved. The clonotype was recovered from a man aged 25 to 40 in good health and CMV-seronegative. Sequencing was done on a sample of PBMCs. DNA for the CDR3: TGTGCCAGCAGCTTCCAATCGAACACTGAAGCTTTCTTT. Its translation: CASSFQSNTEAFF.